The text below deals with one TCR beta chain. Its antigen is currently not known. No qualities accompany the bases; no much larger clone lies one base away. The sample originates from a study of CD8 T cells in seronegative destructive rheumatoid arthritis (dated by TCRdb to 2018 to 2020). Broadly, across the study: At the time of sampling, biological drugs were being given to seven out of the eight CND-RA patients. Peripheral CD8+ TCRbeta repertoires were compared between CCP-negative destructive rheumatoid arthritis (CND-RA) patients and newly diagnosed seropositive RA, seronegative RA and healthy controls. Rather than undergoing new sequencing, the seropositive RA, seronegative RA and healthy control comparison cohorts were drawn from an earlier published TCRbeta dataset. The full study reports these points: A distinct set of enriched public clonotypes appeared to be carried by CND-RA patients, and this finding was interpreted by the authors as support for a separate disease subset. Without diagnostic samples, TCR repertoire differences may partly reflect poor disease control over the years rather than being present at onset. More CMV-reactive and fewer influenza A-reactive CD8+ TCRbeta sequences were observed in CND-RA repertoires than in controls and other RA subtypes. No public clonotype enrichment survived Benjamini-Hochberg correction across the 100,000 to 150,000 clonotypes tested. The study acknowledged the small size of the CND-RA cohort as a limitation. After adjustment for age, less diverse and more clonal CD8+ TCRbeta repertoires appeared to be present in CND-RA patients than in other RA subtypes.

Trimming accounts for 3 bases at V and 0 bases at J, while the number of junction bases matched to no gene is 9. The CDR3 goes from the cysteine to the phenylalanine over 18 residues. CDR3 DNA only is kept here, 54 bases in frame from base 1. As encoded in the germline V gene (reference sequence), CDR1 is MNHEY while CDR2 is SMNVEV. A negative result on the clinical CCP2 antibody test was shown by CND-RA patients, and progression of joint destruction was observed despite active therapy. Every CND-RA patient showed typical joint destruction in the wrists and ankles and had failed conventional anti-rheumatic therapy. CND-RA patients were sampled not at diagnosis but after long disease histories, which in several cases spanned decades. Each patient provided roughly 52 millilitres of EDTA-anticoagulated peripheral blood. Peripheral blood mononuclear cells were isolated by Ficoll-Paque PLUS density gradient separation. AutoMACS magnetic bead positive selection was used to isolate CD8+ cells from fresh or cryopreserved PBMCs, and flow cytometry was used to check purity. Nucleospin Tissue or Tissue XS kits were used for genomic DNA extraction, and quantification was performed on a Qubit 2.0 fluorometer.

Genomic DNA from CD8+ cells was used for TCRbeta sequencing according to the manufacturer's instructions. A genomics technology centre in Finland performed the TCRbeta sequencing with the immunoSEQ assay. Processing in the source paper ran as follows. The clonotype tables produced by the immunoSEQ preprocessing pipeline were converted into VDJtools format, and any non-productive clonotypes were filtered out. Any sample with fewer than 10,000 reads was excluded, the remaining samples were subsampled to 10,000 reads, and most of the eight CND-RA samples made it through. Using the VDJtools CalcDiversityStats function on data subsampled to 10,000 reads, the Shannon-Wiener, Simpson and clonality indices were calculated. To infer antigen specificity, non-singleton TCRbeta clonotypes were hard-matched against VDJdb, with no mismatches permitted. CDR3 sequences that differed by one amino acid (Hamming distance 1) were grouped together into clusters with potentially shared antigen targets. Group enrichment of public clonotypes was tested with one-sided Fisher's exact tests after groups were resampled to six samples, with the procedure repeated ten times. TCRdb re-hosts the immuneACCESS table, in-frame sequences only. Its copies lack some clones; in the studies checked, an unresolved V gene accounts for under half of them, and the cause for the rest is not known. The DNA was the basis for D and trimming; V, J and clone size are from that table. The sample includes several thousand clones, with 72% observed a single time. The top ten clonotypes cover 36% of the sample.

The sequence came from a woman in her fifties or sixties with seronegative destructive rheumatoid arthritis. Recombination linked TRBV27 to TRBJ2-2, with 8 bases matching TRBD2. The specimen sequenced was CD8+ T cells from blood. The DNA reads TGTGCCAGCAGTTTCCTCGCCCTTAGCGGGGCGAACACCGGGGAGCTGTTTTTT. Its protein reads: CASSFLALSGANTGELFF.